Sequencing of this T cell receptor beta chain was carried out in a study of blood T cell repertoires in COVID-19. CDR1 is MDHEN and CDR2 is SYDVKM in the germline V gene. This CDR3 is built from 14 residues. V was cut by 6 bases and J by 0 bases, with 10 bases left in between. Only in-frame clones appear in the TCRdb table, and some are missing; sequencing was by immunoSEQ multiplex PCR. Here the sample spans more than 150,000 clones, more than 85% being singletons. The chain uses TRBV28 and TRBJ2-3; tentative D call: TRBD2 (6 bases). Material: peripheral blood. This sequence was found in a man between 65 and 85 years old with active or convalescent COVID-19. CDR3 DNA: TGTGCCAGCAGGAGGCGGGGTAGCACAGATACGCAGTATTTT. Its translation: CASRRRGSTDTQYF. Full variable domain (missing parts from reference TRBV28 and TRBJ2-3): DVKVTQSSRYLVKRTGEKVFLECVQDMDHENMFWYRQDPGLGLRLIYFSYDVKMKEKGDIPEGYSVSREKKERFSLILESASTNQTSMYLCASRRRGSTDTQYFGPGTRLTVL.